A single sample is the source of the 15 T cell receptor beta chains below, sequenced in a study of beta chain features in type 1 diabetes. Every bit of the isolated RNA underwent reverse transcription, so sequencing read expressed TCRB transcripts. The assay was immunoSEQ multiplex PCR, and TCRdb's table has in-frame clones only and misses some. The sample includes fewer than 300,000 clones, about a fifth of them seen just once. Findings and limits, study-wide: Type 1 diabetes patients had moderately but significantly shorter TCRB CDR3s in all four CD4+ subsets.

Their specific antigens are unknown. Source material: naive CD4+ T cells from blood. These receptors were taken from a woman aged 40 to 50 with type 1 diabetes.

The chain has TRBV19 and TRBJ2-1, with a tentative D call TRBD2 (5 bases). The CDR3 spans 15 residues. Deletions cut 6 bases from V and 3 bases from J, with 15 bases between. Germline values: CDR1 LNHDA, CDR2 SQIVND (reference sequence). This chain's CDR3 is CASSLIGVNYNEQFF. Written as DNA, the CDR3 is TGTGCCAGTAGCCTCATCGGGGTGAACTACAATGAGCAGTTCTTC.

This clone was observed a few times. The chain is built from TRBV7-9 and TRBJ1-5; D gene unclear. The CDR3 loop spans 13 amino acids. Germline values: CDR1 SEHNR, CDR2 FQNEAQ (reference sequence). Trimming cost V 1 base and J 3 bases, with 4 bases left between them. The CDR3 bases are TGTGCCAGCAGCTTAGTAGACAATCAGCCCCAGCATTTT. Encoded protein: CASSLVDNQPQHF.

In its sample, this clone was seen a few times. The chain recombines TRBV7-2 with TRBJ2-7; no reliable D call. Per germline, CDR1 SGHTA and CDR2 FQGNSA. The CDR3 runs 13 residues. The V end lost 2 bases, the J end lost 6 bases, and 11 bases lay between the germline ends. In DNA form, the CDR3 reads TGTGCCAGCAGCTTATCGCCTACTGGCGAGCAGTACTTC. It is translated as CASSLSPTGEQYF.

V gene TRBV30 combines with J gene TRBJ1-1, with TRBD1 matching over 7 bases. CDR1 is GTSNPN and CDR2 is SVGIG in the germline V gene (reference sequence). This CDR3 comprises 13 residues. Trimming took 3 bases from V and 4 from J; bases not matched to a gene: 5. CDR3 region: CAWRGAGGTEAFF. CDR3 DNA: TGTGCCTGGAGAGGGGCAGGGGGCACTGAAGCTTTCTTT.

This clone was seen more than once but under ten times. CDR3 sequence (DNA): TGTGCCAGTAGTCCGCGACAGATGAACACTGAAGCTTTCTTT. Amino acid sequence: CASSPRQMNTEAFF. The V call is TRBV19, the J call TRBJ1-1, with TRBD1 as a possible D gene (5 bases). Trimming cost V 5 bases and J 0 bases, with 10 bases left between them. The germline gives CDR1 LNHDA, CDR2 SQIVND (reference sequence). This CDR3 is built from 14 residues.

V gene TRBV28 combines with J gene TRBJ2-1; D remains unclear. The CDR3 extends over 16 amino acids. Germline V gene lookup returns CDR1 MDHEN and CDR2 SYDVKM. Trimming left V 5 bases short and J 0 bases short, with 14 bases between. CDR3 loop: CASSPAAASSYNEQFF. The DNA for the CDR3 is TGTGCCAGCAGTCCCGCCGCGGCGAGCTCCTACAATGAGCAGTTCTTC.

V and J are TRBV6-6 and TRBJ1-2, with D possibly being TRBD1 (5 bases). The length of the CDR3 is 12 residues. The ends were cut back, 6 bases at V and 4 bases at J, with 9 bases in the middle. CDR1 and CDR2 (germline): MNHNY, SVGAGI (reference sequence). CDR3 in DNA: TGTGCCAGCAGGCCCGGGGGCTATGGCTACACCTTC. Its protein product is CASRPGGYGYTF.

In this sample, this clone turned up a few times. The rearrangement links TRBV5-6 to TRBJ1-5; no clear D. The germline V and J ends were trimmed by 0 bases and 5 bases, with 3 bases remaining between them. Per germline, CDR1 SGHDT and CDR2 YYEEEE. The CDR3 has 12 residues. This CDR3 reads CASSLGDQPQHF. DNA for the CDR3: TGTGCCAGCAGCTTGGGCGATCAGCCCCAGCATTTT.

The sample holds a few counts of this clone. The chain combines TRBV4-3 with TRBJ1-3; D uncertain. The CDR3 length is 17 residues. V lost 0 bases, J lost 0 bases, and 12 bases lay in between. Germline lookup yields CDR1 LGHNA and CDR2 YSLEER. The CDR3 loop is CASSQDLGSSSGNTIYF. CDR3 in DNA: TGCGCCAGCAGCCAAGATCTGGGCAGCAGCTCTGGAAACACCATATATTTT.

V usage is TRBV19 and J usage is TRBJ1-5; TRBD1 matches 8 bases. From germline, CDR1 is LNHDA and CDR2 SQIVND (reference sequence). The CDR3 has 13 amino acids. J was trimmed by 7 bases and V by 6 bases; bases with no gene match: 5. CDR3 region: CASRDREDQPQHF. DNA of the CDR3: TGTGCCAGTAGGGACAGGGAGGACCAGCCCCAGCATTTT.

This chain connects TRBV9 to TRBJ1-1; TRBD1 aligns across 7 bases. Trimming removed 0 bases from V and 3 bases from J; junction bases left unmatched: 2. Germline V gene lookup returns CDR1 SGDLS and CDR2 YYNGEE. This CDR3 region has 14 residues. The CDR3 nucleotides read TGTGCCAGCAGCGTAGAGGGGGCTTACACTGAAGCTTTCTTT. Its protein product is CASSVEGAYTEAFF.

The rearrangement joins TRBV5-1 to TRBJ2-3; a weak D match, TRBD2 (6 bases). This CDR3 comprises 14 residues. Germline V gene data show CDR1 as SGHRS and CDR2 as YFSETQ. V lost 7 bases, J lost 1 base, and 13 bases lay in between. CDR3 amino acids: CASGPGGGTDTQYF. The CDR3 bases are TGCGCCAGCGGGCCCGGAGGGGGCACAGATACGCAGTATTTT. Using reference TRBV5-1 and TRBJ2-3 for the parts outside the CDR3, the full variable domain is KAGVTQTPRYLIKTRGQQVTLSCSPISGHRSVSWYQQTPGQGLQFLFEYFSETQRNKGNFPGRFSGRQFSNSRSEMNVSTLELGDSALYLCASGPGGGTDTQYFGPGTRLTVL.

This clone was observed a handful of times. V usage is TRBV9 and J usage is TRBJ2-1; D possibly corresponds to TRBD2 (6 bases). Germline CDR1 and CDR2: SGDLS and YYNGEE. This CDR3 spans 15 amino acids. Trimming left V 3 bases short and J 1 base short, with 11 bases between. CDR3 in amino acids: CASSGWTTSYNEQFF. DNA for the CDR3: TGTGCCAGCAGCGGATGGACTACGTCCTACAATGAGCAGTTCTTC.

This clone has only a few counts. The chain combines TRBV7-2 with TRBJ1-4; 8 bases are shared with TRBD1. Germline lookup yields CDR1 SGHTA and CDR2 FQGNSA. This CDR3 is built from 14 residues. The trim removed 5 bases at V and 6 bases at J, leaving 5 bases unmatched. CDR3 coding DNA: TGTGCCAGCAGCCCCGGACAGGGAGATGAAAAACTGTTTTTT. It yields the protein CASSPGQGDEKLFF.

The V call is TRBV30, the J call TRBJ1-4, with D uncertain. Trimming pared 3 bases from V and 5 bases from J, leaving 13 bases between. The CDR3 totals 14 residues. CDR1 and CDR2 (germline): GTSNPN, SVGIG (reference sequence). CDR3 DNA sequence: TGTGCCTGGAGCGGCGGTCCCTTAAATGAAAAACTGTTTTTT. Protein sequence: CAWSGGPLNEKLFF.